The rows below give T cell receptor beta chains drawn from one sample of a study of blood T cell repertoires in COVID-19. Measured with immunoSEQ multiplex PCR; TCRdb has only the in-frame clones, and not every one. The sample lists some 230,000 clones, around four fifths occurring once. The sample was peripheral blood. The origin of the receptors is a woman aged 55-70 years who had recovered from COVID-19. The conserved cysteine and the conserved F or W are not part of the CDR3 here.

v_gene,len,CDR3aa
TRBV6-2/TRBV6-3,13,ASSYSRGRSDTQY
TRBV5-1,12,ASSLASFAGELF
TRBV4-2,18,ASSPGTSGGAYKQADTQY
TRBV30,11,AWNKSTRETQY
TRBV5-5,13,ASSRGQGNNQPQH
TRBV25-1,10,ASGRDSYGYT
TRBV2,14,ASSDYSGGSYNEQF
TRBV5-1,14,ASSSSGSGPLDEQF
TRBV4-2,16,ASSHPGQGELYSYEQY
TRBV19,13,ASSIRRGDSYEQY
TRBV5-4,12,ASSFNRDYNEQF
TRBV4-1,12,ASSRTGRDGELF
TRBV5-1,15,ASSQGLAGFNTGELF
TRBV6-2/TRBV6-3,11,ASSRDRGTEAF
TRBV9,12,ASSSGQSNQPQH
TRBV27,13,ASKITPGLAVEQF
TRBV6-5,11,ASRAGGQDTQY
TRBV7-8,13,ASSISSGGDLAQY
TRBV27,12,ASRITGDYSPLH
TRBV11-3,12,ASSRTGEGNEQF
TRBV19,13,ASSLPQGLPWGYT
TRBV19,12,ASSILRDNEKLF
TRBV7-3,13,ASSLTDSATGELF
TRBV11-2,11,ASSLEPTAGAF
TRBV4-2,13,ASSQDQGARYEQY
TRBV4-1,13,ASSHLRGGEETQY
TRBV4-1,16,ASSQEGLSVGGRDTQY
TRBV5-4,13,ASSTRDRSSYEQY
TRBV18,14,ASSLTGGAGQETQY
TRBV3-1/TRBV3-2,12,ASSRAGGLTEAF
TRBV11-2,15,ASSSLAGPFSYNEQF
TRBV6-5,11,ATASSGANVLT
TRBV19,15,ASTPSSDRGSGNTIY
TRBV7-9,12,ASSLGGGDQPQH
TRBV19,13,ASSFRQGSNQPQH
TRBV5-1,11,ASSPGQTYGYT
TRBV7-2,11,ASSAGQYTEAF
TRBV5-1,10,ASSWTATEAF
TRBV30,13,AWNSGLKMNTEAF
TRBV13,14,ASSLGAGARTYGYT
TRBV15,10,ATSREAGSYT
TRBV19,14,ASSIYRGISNQPQH
TRBV7-8,12,ASSLGTGNQPQH
TRBV7-9,15,ASSATSGGSIGNTIY
TRBV4-1,13,ASSHSDISNYGYT
TRBV11-2,14,ASSPGGSGGTDTQY
TRBV19,12,ASSSRQEYYEQY
TRBV18,12,ASSPQGIGNTIY
TRBV2,12,ASSDRRGAYEQY
TRBV29-1,10,SVEGGADTQY
TRBV19,13,ASSIGQVSQETQY
TRBV2,10,ASKESTDTQY
TRBV18,14,ASSDYERVSYNEQF
TRBV13,16,ASSLGLRLAGDQETQY
TRBV5-1,14,ASSLELAGGVDTQY
TRBV5-1,12,ASSLDRGRDGYT
TRBV5-6,11,ASTSRGSTEAF
TRBV6-2/TRBV6-3,12,ASSYPAGVYEQY
TRBV5-4,14,ASSLVGAGMADTQY
TRBV2,10,ASKKGDETQY